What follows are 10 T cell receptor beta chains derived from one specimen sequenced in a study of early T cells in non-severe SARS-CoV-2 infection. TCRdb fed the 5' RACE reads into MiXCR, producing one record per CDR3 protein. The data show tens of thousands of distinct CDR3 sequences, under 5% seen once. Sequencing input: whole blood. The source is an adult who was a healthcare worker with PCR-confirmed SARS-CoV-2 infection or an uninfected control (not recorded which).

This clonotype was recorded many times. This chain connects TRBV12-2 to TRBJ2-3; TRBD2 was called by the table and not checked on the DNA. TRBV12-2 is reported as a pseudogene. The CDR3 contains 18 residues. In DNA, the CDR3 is TGTGCAAGTCGCTTAGTGTCGGGCCAGCGGGACCGGCTGCATACGCAGTATTTT. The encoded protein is CASRLVSGQRDRLHTQYF.

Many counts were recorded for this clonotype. The CDR3 sequence is CASSMSLLRPGGYTF. For the CDR3, the DNA is TGTGCCAGTAGTATGTCTCTACTCCGACCAGGGGGCTACACCTTC. J is TRBJ1-2 and V is TRBV19; D possibly corresponds to TRBD1 (5 bases). The CDR3 loop spans 15 amino acids. V lost 3 bases, J lost 8 bases, and 19 bases lay in between. CDR1 and CDR2 (germline): LNHDA, SQIVND (reference sequence).

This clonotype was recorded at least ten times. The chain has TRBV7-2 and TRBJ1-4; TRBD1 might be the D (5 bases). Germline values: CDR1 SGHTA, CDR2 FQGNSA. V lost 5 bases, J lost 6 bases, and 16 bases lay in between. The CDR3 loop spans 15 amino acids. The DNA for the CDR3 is TGTGCCAGCAGCGAGACCCCCGGGACCCATGAAAAACTGTTTTTT. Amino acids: CASSETPGTHEKLFF.

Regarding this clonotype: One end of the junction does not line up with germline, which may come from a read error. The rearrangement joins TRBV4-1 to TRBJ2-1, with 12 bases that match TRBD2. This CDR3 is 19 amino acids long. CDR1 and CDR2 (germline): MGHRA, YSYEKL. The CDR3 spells CVSSQDGLAGGGAYNEQFF. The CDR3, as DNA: TGCGTCAGCAGCCAAGATGGGCTAGCGGGAGGGGGAGCATACAATGAGCAGTTCTTC.

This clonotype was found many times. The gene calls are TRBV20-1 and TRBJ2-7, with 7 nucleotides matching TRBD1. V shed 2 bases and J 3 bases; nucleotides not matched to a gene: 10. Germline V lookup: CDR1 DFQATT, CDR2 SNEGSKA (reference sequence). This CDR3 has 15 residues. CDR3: CSARIGTDLFYEQYF. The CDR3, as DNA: TGCAGTGCTAGAATCGGGACAGACCTTTTCTACGAGCAGTACTTC.

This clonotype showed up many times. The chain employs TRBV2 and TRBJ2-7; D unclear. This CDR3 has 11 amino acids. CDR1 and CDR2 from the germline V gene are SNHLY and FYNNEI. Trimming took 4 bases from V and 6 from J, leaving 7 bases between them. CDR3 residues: CASSVLSEQYF. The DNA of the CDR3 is TGTGCCAGCAGTGTTCTGTCCGAGCAGTACTTC.

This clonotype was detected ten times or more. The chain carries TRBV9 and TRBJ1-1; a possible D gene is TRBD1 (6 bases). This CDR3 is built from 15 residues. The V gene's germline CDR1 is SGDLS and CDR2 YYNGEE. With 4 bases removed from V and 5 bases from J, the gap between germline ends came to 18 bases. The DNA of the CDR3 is TGTGCCAGCAGCACTCACGCACAGGGTCAAACTGAAGCTTTCTTT. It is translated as CASSTHAQGQTEAFF.

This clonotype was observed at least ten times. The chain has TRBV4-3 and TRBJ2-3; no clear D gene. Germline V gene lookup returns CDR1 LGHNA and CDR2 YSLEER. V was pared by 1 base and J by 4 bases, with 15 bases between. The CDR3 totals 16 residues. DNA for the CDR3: TGCGCCAGCAGCCAAGGGTTGGCGACGTGGTCAGATACGCAGTATTTT. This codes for CASSQGLATWSDTQYF.

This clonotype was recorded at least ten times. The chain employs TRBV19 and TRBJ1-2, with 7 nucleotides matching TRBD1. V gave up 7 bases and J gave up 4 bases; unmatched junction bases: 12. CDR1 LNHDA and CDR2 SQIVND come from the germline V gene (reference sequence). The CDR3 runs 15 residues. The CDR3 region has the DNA TGTGCCAGTACCCACGGAGGAAACAGGGGCTATGGCTACACCTTC. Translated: CASTHGGNRGYGYTF.

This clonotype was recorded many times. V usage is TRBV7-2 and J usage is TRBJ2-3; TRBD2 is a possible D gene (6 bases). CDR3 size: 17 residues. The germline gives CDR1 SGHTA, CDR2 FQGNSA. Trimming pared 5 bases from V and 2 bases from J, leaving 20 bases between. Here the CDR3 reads CASSPRGGLPYTDTQYF. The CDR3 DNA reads TGTGCCAGCAGCCCACGGGGAGGATTACCTTACACAGATACGCAGTATTTT.